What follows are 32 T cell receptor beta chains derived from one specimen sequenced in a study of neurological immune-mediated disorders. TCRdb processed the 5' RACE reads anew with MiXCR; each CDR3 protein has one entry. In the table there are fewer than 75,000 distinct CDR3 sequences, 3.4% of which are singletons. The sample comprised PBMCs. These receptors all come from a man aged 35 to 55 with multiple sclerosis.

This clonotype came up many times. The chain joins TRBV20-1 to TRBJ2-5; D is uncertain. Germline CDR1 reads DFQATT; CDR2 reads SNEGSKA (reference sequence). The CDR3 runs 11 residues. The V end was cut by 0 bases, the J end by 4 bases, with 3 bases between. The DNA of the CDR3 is TGCAGTGCTAGAGAGCGAGAGACCCAGTACTTC. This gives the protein CSARERETQYF.

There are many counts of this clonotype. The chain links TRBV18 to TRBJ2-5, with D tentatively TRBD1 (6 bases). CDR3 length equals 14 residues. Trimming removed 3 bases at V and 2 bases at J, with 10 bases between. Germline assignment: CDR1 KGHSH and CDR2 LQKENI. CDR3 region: CASSPGQPQETQYF. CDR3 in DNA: TGTGCCAGCTCACCTGGACAGCCACAAGAGACCCAGTACTTC.

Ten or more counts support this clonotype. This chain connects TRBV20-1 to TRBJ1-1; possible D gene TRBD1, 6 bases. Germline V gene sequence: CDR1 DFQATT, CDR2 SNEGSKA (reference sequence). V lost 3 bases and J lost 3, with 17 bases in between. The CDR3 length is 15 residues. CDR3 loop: CSASRRGGVDTEAFF. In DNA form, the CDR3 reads TGCAGTGCTAGCAGACGGGGGGGCGTGGACACTGAAGCTTTCTTT.

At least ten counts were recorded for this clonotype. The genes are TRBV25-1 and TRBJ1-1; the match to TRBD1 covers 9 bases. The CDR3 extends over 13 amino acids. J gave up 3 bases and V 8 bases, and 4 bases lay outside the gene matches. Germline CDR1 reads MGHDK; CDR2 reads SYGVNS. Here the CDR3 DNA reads TGTGCCAGCGGGGGACAGGGTGACACTGAAGCTTTCTTT. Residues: CASGGQGDTEAFF. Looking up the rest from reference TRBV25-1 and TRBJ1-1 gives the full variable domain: EADIYQTPRYLVIGTGKKITLECSQTMGHDKMYWYQQDPGMELHLIHYSYGVNSTEKGDLSSESTVSRIRTEHFPLTLESARPSHTSQYLCASGGQGDTEAFFGQGTRLTVV.

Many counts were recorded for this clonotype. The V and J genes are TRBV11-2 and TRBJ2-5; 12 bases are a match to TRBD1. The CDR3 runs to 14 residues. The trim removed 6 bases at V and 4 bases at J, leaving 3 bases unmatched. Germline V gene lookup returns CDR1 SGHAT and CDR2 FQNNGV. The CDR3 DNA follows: TGTGCCAGCAGTCCGGGACAGGGGGCAGAGACCCAGTACTTC. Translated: CASSPGQGAETQYF.

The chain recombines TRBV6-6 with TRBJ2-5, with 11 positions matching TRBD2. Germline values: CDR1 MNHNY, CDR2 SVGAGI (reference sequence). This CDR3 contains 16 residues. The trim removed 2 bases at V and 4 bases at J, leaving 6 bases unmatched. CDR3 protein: CASSYELAGAGETQYF. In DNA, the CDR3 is TGTGCCAGCAGTTACGAACTAGCGGGAGCGGGAGAGACCCAGTACTTC.

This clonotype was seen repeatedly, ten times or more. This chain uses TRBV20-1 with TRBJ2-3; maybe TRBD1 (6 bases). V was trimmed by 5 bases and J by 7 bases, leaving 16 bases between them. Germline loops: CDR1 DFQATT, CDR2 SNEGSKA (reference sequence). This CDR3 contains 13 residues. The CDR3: CSAGNTGSHTQYF. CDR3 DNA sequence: TGCAGTGCTGGCAATACAGGGTCTCATACGCAGTATTTT.

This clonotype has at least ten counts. In nucleotides, the CDR3 is TGTGCCAGCAGCCCGCAGGGGGGCTATGGCTACACCTTC. This sequence encodes CASSPQGGYGYTF. The chain recombines TRBV7-2 with TRBJ1-2; 7 bases match TRBD1. V lost 5 bases to trimming and J lost 4 bases; unmatched junction nucleotides: 4. The CDR3 covers 13 residues. Germline V gene sequence: CDR1 SGHTA, CDR2 FQGNSA.

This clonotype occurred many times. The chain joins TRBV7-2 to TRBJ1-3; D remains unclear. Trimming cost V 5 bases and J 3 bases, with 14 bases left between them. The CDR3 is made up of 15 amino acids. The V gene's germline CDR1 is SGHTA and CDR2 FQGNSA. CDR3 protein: CASSLGRERGNTIYF. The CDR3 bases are TGTGCCAGCAGCCTCGGTAGGGAGCGTGGAAACACCATATATTTT.

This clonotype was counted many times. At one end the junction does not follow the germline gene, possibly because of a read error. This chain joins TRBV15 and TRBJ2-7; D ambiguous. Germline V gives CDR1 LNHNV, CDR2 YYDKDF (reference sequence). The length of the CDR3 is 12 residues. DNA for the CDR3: TGTGCCACCAGCACCGACTCCCACGAGCAGTACTTC. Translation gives CATSTDSHEQYF.

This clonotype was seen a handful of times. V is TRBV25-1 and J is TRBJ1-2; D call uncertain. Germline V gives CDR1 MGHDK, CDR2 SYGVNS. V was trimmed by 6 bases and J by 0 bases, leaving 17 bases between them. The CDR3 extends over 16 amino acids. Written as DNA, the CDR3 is TGTGCCAGCAGCCCACGCGGTTCAGTAGCTAACTATGGCTACACCTTC. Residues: CASSPRGSVANYGYTF.

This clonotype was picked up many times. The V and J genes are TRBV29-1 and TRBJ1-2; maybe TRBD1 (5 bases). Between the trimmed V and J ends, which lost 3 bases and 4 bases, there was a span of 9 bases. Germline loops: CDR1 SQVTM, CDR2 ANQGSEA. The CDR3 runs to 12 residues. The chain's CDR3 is CSVEGVSYGYTF. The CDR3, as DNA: TGCAGCGTTGAGGGGGTTTCCTATGGCTACACCTTC.

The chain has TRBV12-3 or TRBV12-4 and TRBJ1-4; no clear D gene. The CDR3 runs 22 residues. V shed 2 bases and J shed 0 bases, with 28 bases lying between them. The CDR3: CASSLLRGSSLLGRATNEKLFF. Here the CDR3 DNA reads TGTGCCAGCAGTTTATTACGGGGTAGCAGCCTCCTCGGGAGAGCAACTAATGAAAAACTGTTTTTT.

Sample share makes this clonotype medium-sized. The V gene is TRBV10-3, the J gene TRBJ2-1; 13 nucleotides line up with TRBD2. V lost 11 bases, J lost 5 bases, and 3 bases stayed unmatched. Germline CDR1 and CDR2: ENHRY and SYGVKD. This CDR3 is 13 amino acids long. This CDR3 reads CALGTSGDNEQFF. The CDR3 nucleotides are TGTGCCCTTGGGACTAGCGGGGACAATGAGCAGTTCTTC.

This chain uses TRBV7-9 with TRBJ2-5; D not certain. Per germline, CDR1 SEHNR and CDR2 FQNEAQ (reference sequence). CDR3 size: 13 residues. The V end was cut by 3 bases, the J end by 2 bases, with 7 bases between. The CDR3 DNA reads TGTGCCAGCAGCTTTGGAGCTCAAGAGACCCAGTACTTC. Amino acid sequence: CASSFGAQETQYF.

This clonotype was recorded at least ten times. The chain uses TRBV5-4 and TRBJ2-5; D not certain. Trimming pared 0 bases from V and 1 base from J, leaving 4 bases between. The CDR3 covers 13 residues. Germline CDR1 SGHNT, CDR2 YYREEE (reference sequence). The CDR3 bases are TGTGCCAGCAGCTTGGCAGTCCAAGAGACCCAGTACTTC. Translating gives CASSLAVQETQYF.

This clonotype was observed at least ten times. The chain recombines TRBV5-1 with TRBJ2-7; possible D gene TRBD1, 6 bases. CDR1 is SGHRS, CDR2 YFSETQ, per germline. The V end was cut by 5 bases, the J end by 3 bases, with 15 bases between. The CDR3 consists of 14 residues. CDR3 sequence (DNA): TGCGCCAGCAGATATACGGACAGATACTACGAGCAGTACTTC. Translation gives CASRYTDRYYEQYF.

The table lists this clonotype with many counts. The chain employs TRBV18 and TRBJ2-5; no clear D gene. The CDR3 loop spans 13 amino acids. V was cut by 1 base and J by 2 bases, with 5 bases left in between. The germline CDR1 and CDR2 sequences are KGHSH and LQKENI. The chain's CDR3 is CASSPRDQETQYF. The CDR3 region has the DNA TGTGCCAGCTCACCACGGGATCAAGAGACCCAGTACTTC.

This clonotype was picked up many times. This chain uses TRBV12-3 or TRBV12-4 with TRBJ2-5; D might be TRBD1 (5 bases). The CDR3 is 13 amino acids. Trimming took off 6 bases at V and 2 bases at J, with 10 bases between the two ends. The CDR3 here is CASRLQDQETQYF. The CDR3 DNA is TGTGCCAGCAGGCTACAGGATCAAGAGACCCAGTACTTC.

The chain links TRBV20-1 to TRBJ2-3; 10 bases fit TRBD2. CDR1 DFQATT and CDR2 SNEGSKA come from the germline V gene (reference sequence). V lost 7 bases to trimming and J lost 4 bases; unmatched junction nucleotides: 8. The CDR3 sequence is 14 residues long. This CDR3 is CSGRSGGFPDTQYF. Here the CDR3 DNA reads TGCAGTGGCCGTAGCGGGGGGTTCCCAGATACGCAGTATTTT.

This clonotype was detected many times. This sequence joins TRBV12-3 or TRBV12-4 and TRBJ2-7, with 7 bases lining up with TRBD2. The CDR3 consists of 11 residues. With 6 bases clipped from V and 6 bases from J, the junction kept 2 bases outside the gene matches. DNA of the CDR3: TGTGCCAGCAGCCGCGGGGGCGAGCAGTACTTC. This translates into CASSRGGEQYF.

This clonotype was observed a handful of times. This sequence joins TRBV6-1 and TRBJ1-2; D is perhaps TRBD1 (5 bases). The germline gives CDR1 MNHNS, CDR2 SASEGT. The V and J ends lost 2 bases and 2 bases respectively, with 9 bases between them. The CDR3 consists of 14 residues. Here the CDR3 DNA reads TGTGCCAGCAGTGAACCAGGGAGAAACTATGGCTACACCTTC. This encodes CASSEPGRNYGYTF.

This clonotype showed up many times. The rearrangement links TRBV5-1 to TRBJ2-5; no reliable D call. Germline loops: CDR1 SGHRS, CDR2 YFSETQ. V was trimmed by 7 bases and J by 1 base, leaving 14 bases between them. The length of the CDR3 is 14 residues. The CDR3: CASALYDPQETQYF. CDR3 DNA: TGCGCCAGCGCGCTATACGATCCCCAAGAGACCCAGTACTTC.

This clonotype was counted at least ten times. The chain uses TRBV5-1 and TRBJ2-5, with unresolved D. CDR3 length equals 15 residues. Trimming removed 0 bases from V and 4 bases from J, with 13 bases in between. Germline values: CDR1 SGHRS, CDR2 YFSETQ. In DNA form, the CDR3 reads TGCGCCAGCAGCTTGGGTACGGTATTGGGAGAGACCCAGTACTTC. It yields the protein CASSLGTVLGETQYF.

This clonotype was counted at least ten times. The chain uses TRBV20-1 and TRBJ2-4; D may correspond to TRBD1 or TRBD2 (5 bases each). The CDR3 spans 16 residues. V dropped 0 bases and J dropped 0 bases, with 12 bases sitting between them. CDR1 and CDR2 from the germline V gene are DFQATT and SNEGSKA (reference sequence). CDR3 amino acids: CSAREGETVAKNIQYF. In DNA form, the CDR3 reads TGCAGTGCTAGAGAGGGAGAGACAGTAGCCAAAAACATTCAGTACTTC.

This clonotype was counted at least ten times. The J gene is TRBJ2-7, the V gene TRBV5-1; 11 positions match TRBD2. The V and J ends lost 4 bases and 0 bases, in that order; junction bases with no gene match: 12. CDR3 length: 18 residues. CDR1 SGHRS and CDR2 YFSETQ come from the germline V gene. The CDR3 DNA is TGCGCCAGCAGCCCTGGGACTAGCGGCTTTCCCCTCTCCTACGAGCAGTACTTC. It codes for CASSPGTSGFPLSYEQYF.

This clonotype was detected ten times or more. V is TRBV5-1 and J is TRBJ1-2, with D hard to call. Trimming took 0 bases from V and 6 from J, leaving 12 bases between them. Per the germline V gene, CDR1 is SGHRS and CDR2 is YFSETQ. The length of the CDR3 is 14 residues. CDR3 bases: TGCGCCAGCAGCTTGGATCGGTCAGGCCATGGCTACACCTTC. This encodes CASSLDRSGHGYTF.

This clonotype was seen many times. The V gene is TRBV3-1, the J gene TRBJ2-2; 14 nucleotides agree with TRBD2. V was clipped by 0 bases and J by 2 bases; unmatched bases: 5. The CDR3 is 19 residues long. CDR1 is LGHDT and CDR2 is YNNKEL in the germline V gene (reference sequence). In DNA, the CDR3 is TGTGCCAGCAGCCAAGAAGGGACTAGCGGGAGAGGAAACACCGGGGAGCTGTTTTTT. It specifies CASSQEGTSGRGNTGELFF.

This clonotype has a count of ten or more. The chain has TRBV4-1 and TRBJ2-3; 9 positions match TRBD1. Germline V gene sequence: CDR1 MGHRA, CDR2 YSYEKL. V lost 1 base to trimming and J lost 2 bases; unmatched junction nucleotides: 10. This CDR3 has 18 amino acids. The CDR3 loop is CASSQARTGDKLTDTQYF. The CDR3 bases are TGCGCCAGCAGCCAAGCTCGGACAGGGGATAAGCTCACAGATACGCAGTATTTT.

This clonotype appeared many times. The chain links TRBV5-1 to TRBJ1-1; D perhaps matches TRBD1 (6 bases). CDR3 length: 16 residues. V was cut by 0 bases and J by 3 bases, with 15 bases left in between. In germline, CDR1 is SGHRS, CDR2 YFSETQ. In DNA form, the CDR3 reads TGCGCCAGCAGCTTGGCCTCGAGACAGGACGACACTGAAGCTTTCTTT. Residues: CASSLASRQDDTEAFF.

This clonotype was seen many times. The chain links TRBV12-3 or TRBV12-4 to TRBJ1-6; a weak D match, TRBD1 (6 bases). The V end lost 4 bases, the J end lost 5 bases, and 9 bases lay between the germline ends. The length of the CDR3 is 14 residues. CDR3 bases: TGTGCCAGCAGTTGGGCAGGGGATAATTCACCCCTCCACTTT. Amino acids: CASSWAGDNSPLHF.

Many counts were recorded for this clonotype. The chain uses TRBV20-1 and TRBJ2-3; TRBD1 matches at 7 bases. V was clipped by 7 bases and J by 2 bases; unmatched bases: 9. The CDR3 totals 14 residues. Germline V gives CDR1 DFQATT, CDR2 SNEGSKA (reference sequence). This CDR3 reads CSVTLTGYTDTQYF. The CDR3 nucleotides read TGCAGTGTTACATTGACAGGGTACACAGATACGCAGTATTTT.